Listed below are T cell receptor beta chains from one sample, sequenced in a study of blood T cell repertoires in COVID-19. Libraries were prepared by immunoSEQ multiplex PCR; TCRdb keeps only in-frame clonotypes and omits some of them. The sample lists fewer than 90,000 clones; approximately 86% were seen once. The sequenced sample was peripheral blood. The receptors derive from a man in his 70s with acute or convalescent COVID-19. CDR3s include the opening cysteine and the closing phenylalanine or tryptophan. A D gene is named only where the DNA matches it firmly. A row's size may be missing; if present it is once, few, many or a size class.

v_call: TRBV6-6; d_call: -; j_call: TRBJ1-5; cdr3_length: 15; clone_size: -; cdr3_nt: TGTGCCAGCAGTCACTCCCGGACAGCTAATCAGCCCCAGCATTTT; cdr3_aa: CASSHSRTANQPQHF
v_call: TRBV6-5; d_call: -; j_call: TRBJ2-1; cdr3_length: 15; clone_size: -; cdr3_nt: TGTGCCAGCAGTTACTCAGGTCCTAGACTTAATGAGCAGTTCTTC; cdr3_aa: CASSYSGPRLNEQFF
v_call: TRBV7-9; d_call: -; j_call: TRBJ2-6; cdr3_length: 16; clone_size: -; cdr3_nt: TGTGCCAGCAGCTCCTTTGTCTCCTCTGGGGCCAACGTCCTGACTTTC; cdr3_aa: CASSSFVSSGANVLTF
v_call: TRBV2; d_call: -; j_call: TRBJ2-5; cdr3_length: 14; clone_size: -; cdr3_nt: TGTGCCAGCAGTGACCAGGGGATGGGAGAGACCCAGTACTTC; cdr3_aa: CASSDQGMGETQYF
v_call: TRBV15; d_call: TRBD1; j_call: TRBJ2-7; cdr3_length: 15; clone_size: once; cdr3_nt: TGTGCCACCAGCCTCGGGACAGGTCCCTCGAGGGAGCAGTACTTC; cdr3_aa: CATSLGTGPSREQYF
v_call: TRBV5-1; d_call: -; j_call: TRBJ1-4; cdr3_length: 14; clone_size: -; cdr3_nt: TGCGCCAGCAGCTTCTCAGCAACTAATGAAAAACTGTTTTTT; cdr3_aa: CASSFSATNEKLFF
v_call: TRBV7-9; d_call: TRBD1; j_call: TRBJ1-4; cdr3_length: 15; clone_size: -; cdr3_nt: TGTGCCAGCAGCTCCTCCGGGACAGAGTTGGAAAAACTGTTTTTT; cdr3_aa: CASSSSGTELEKLFF
v_call: TRBV5-5; d_call: -; j_call: TRBJ2-7; cdr3_length: 14; clone_size: -; cdr3_nt: TGTGCCAGCAGCTTCAACAGGGCAGGCTACGAGCAGTACTTC; cdr3_aa: CASSFNRAGYEQYF
v_call: TRBV6-5; d_call: TRBD1; j_call: TRBJ1-5; cdr3_length: 14; clone_size: -; cdr3_nt: TGTGCCAGCAGTAGACAGGGTAGTAATCAGCCCCAGCATTTT; cdr3_aa: CASSRQGSNQPQHF
v_call: TRBV29-1; d_call: TRBD1; j_call: TRBJ2-2; cdr3_length: 14; clone_size: -; cdr3_nt: TGCAGCGTCTCGGGACAGGCGAACACCGGGGAGCTGTTTTTT; cdr3_aa: CSVSGQANTGELFF
v_call: TRBV5-4; d_call: TRBD1; j_call: TRBJ1-2; cdr3_length: 14; clone_size: few; cdr3_nt: TGTGCCAGCAGCCTAAAGGGACAGGGCTATGGCTACACCTTC; cdr3_aa: CASSLKGQGYGYTF
v_call: TRBV5-1; d_call: -; j_call: TRBJ2-1; cdr3_length: 14; clone_size: -; cdr3_nt: TGCGCCAGCAGCTTGGCCCTGTTCCGGTATGAGCAGTTCTTC; cdr3_aa: CASSLALFRYEQFF
v_call: TRBV29-1; d_call: -; j_call: TRBJ1-4; cdr3_length: 21; clone_size: -; cdr3_nt: TGCAGCGTCCCCAAATGGGTTACCGAACAGGGCCTGAAGGGAACTAATGAAAAACTGTTTTTT; cdr3_aa: CSVPKWVTEQGLKGTNEKLFF
v_call: TRBV6-5; d_call: TRBD1; j_call: TRBJ1-4; cdr3_length: 15; clone_size: -; cdr3_nt: TGTGCCAGCAGCCGGGGGGGACAGTTAAATGAAAAACTGTTTTTT; cdr3_aa: CASSRGGQLNEKLFF
v_call: TRBV5-1; d_call: -; j_call: TRBJ2-1; cdr3_length: 15; clone_size: once; cdr3_nt: TGCGCCAGCAGCTTGGCGGTCACCGCCTACAATGAGCAGTTCTTC; cdr3_aa: CASSLAVTAYNEQFF
v_call: TRBV19; d_call: -; j_call: TRBJ1-4; cdr3_length: 14; clone_size: once; cdr3_nt: TGTGCCAGTAGTGAAGGGATCGACAGGCGAAAACTGTTTTTT; cdr3_aa: CASSEGIDRRKLFF
v_call: TRBV3-1/TRBV3-2; d_call: TRBD2; j_call: TRBJ2-2; cdr3_length: 16; clone_size: -; cdr3_nt: TGTGCCAGCAGCAGGGGACTAGCGCCGAACACCGGGGAGCTGTTTTTT; cdr3_aa: CASSRGLAPNTGELFF
v_call: TRBV7-9; d_call: -; j_call: TRBJ1-2; cdr3_length: 14; clone_size: -; cdr3_nt: TGTGCCAGCAGCTCACAGGGATCTAACTATGGCTACACCTTC; cdr3_aa: CASSSQGSNYGYTF
v_call: TRBV28; d_call: TRBD1; j_call: TRBJ1-1; cdr3_length: 16; clone_size: once; cdr3_nt: TGTGCCAGCAGTTTACAGGGGGCTGCCCTGAACACTGAAGCTTTCTTT; cdr3_aa: CASSLQGAALNTEAFF
v_call: TRBV21-1; d_call: -; j_call: TRBJ2-5; cdr3_length: 16; clone_size: -; cdr3_nt: TGTGCCAGCAGCAAGGATACTAGCGGGGGGGCGGAGACCCAGTACTTC; cdr3_aa: CASSKDTSGGAETQYF
v_call: TRBV2; d_call: -; j_call: TRBJ1-2; cdr3_length: 13; clone_size: -; cdr3_nt: TGTGCCAGCAGAGCAGACTGGTCGTTAAGCTACACCTTC; cdr3_aa: CASRADWSLSYTF
v_call: TRBV6-5; d_call: -; j_call: TRBJ1-1; cdr3_length: 15; clone_size: -; cdr3_nt: TGTGCCAGCAGTTACTCGAGGCAGGGGAAGACTGAAGCTTTCTTT; cdr3_aa: CASSYSRQGKTEAFF
v_call: TRBV10-3; d_call: -; j_call: TRBJ2-7; cdr3_length: 16; clone_size: -; cdr3_nt: TGTGCCATCAGTTCACAGGACACCTCTGCCTCCTACGAGCAGTACTTC; cdr3_aa: CAISSQDTSASYEQYF
v_call: TRBV5-1; d_call: TRBD2; j_call: TRBJ2-1; cdr3_length: 16; clone_size: -; cdr3_nt: TGCGCCAGCAGCTATACAAGCGGGAGCTCCTACAATGAGCAGTTCTTC; cdr3_aa: CASSYTSGSSYNEQFF
v_call: TRBV2; d_call: -; j_call: TRBJ2-1; cdr3_length: 13; clone_size: once; cdr3_nt: TGTGCCACCCAGGAGAGGTGGGGGGATGAGCAGTTCTTC; cdr3_aa: CATQERWGDEQFF
v_call: TRBV28; d_call: TRBD1; j_call: TRBJ2-1; cdr3_length: 14; clone_size: -; cdr3_nt: TGTGCCAGCAGTTTAGGGACAGGCTACAATGAGCAGTTCTTC; cdr3_aa: CASSLGTGYNEQFF
v_call: TRBV28; d_call: TRBD1; j_call: TRBJ1-2; cdr3_length: 14; clone_size: -; cdr3_nt: TGTGCCACCGGGACAGGGGGCTCTTACTATGGCTACACCTTC; cdr3_aa: CATGTGGSYYGYTF
v_call: TRBV18; d_call: TRBD2; j_call: TRBJ2-7; cdr3_length: 18; clone_size: -; cdr3_nt: TGTGCCAGCTCACCAGTTTTACGCGCGGCTAGCGGGATTTACGAGCAGTACTTC; cdr3_aa: CASSPVLRAASGIYEQYF
v_call: TRBV7-9; d_call: -; j_call: TRBJ2-1; cdr3_length: 16; clone_size: medium-sized; cdr3_nt: TGTGCCAGCAGCTCAAGGACGGCGGGGCCACCCAGAGAGCAGTTCTTC; cdr3_aa: CASSSRTAGPPREQFF
v_call: TRBV11-3; d_call: -; j_call: TRBJ2-7; cdr3_length: 11; clone_size: -; cdr3_nt: TGTGCCAGCAGCTCAGCCTACGAGCAGTACTTC; cdr3_aa: CASSSAYEQYF
v_call: TRBV19; d_call: TRBD1; j_call: TRBJ2-1; cdr3_length: 15; clone_size: -; cdr3_nt: TGTGCCAGTAGTCCGACAGGGAGCTCCTACAATGAGCAGTTCTTC; cdr3_aa: CASSPTGSSYNEQFF
v_call: TRBV7-2; d_call: TRBD2; j_call: TRBJ2-7; cdr3_length: 15; clone_size: -; cdr3_nt: TGTGCCAGCAGCTTAGTTGGTAGCGGGTCCTACGAGCAGTACTTC; cdr3_aa: CASSLVGSGSYEQYF
v_call: TRBV5-1; d_call: -; j_call: TRBJ1-3; cdr3_length: 14; clone_size: once; cdr3_nt: TGCGCCAGTTCACAGGCCACCTCTGGAAACACCATATATTTT; cdr3_aa: CASSQATSGNTIYF
v_call: TRBV28; d_call: TRBD2; j_call: TRBJ2-7; cdr3_length: 14; clone_size: few; cdr3_nt: TGTGCCAGCAGACCTACTGGGACTATTTACGAGCAGTACTTC; cdr3_aa: CASRPTGTIYEQYF
v_call: TRBV3-1/TRBV3-2; d_call: -; j_call: TRBJ2-2; cdr3_length: 12; clone_size: -; cdr3_nt: TGTGCCAGCAGCCGAGGTACCGGGGAGCTGTTTTTT; cdr3_aa: CASSRGTGELFF
v_call: TRBV2; d_call: TRBD1; j_call: TRBJ1-4; cdr3_length: 13; clone_size: few; cdr3_nt: TGTGCCAGCCAGGGACAGGGCCGTGAAAAACTGTTTTTT; cdr3_aa: CASQGQGREKLFF
v_call: TRBV18; d_call: TRBD2; j_call: TRBJ2-2; cdr3_length: 17; clone_size: -; cdr3_nt: TGTGCCAGCTCACCACCTACGGGAGGGCCGAACACCGGGGAGCTGTTTTTT; cdr3_aa: CASSPPTGGPNTGELFF
v_call: TRBV19; d_call: -; j_call: TRBJ1-5; cdr3_length: 14; clone_size: -; cdr3_nt: TGTGCCAGTAGTATTTCGGGATCCGATCAGCCCCAGCATTTT; cdr3_aa: CASSISGSDQPQHF
v_call: TRBV7-2; d_call: -; j_call: TRBJ1-5; cdr3_length: 15; clone_size: -; cdr3_nt: TGTGCCAGCAGCTTACGGACAGTTAGCAATCAGCCCCAGCATTTT; cdr3_aa: CASSLRTVSNQPQHF
v_call: TRBV4-1; d_call: TRBD2; j_call: TRBJ2-2; cdr3_length: 16; clone_size: -; cdr3_nt: TGCGCCAGCAGGCAGGAAGCGGGGGTCCCCACCGGGGAGCTGTTTTTT; cdr3_aa: CASRQEAGVPTGELFF
v_call: TRBV5-1; d_call: -; j_call: TRBJ1-1; cdr3_length: 15; clone_size: once; cdr3_nt: TGCGCCAGCAGCACCGATGGACAGCCCAACACTGAAGCTTTCTTT; cdr3_aa: CASSTDGQPNTEAFF
v_call: TRBV28; d_call: TRBD2; j_call: TRBJ2-7; cdr3_length: 16; clone_size: -; cdr3_nt: TGTGCCAGCAGTTTGGGACTAGCGGGGGGGGTTGACGAGCAGTACTTC; cdr3_aa: CASSLGLAGGVDEQYF
v_call: TRBV6-2/TRBV6-3; d_call: -; j_call: TRBJ1-1; cdr3_length: 15; clone_size: -; cdr3_nt: TGTGCCAGCAGTTCCCTCACGAATCCCAGGACTGAAGCTTTCTTT; cdr3_aa: CASSSLTNPRTEAFF
v_call: TRBV28; d_call: -; j_call: TRBJ2-7; cdr3_length: 15; clone_size: -; cdr3_nt: TGTGCCAGCAGTTTGGGGGGGGGCCAAGTCAACGAGCAGTACTTC; cdr3_aa: CASSLGGGQVNEQYF
v_call: TRBV5-1; d_call: TRBD2; j_call: TRBJ2-5; cdr3_length: 14; clone_size: -; cdr3_nt: TGCGCCAGCAGCTTAAATAGCGGGGGGGCGACCCAGTACTTC; cdr3_aa: CASSLNSGGATQYF
v_call: TRBV6-5; d_call: TRBD1; j_call: TRBJ2-7; cdr3_length: 14; clone_size: -; cdr3_nt: TGTGCCAGCAGATTGACAGGGCCCAGCGACGAGCAGTACTTC; cdr3_aa: CASRLTGPSDEQYF
v_call: TRBV3-1/TRBV3-2; d_call: TRBD1; j_call: TRBJ1-2; cdr3_length: 16; clone_size: -; cdr3_nt: TGTGCCAGCAGCCAAGCTGACAGGGGTGCGGGCTATGGCTACACCTTC; cdr3_aa: CASSQADRGAGYGYTF
v_call: TRBV10-3; d_call: TRBD1; j_call: TRBJ1-1; cdr3_length: 16; clone_size: -; cdr3_nt: TGTGCCATCAGTGAGTTTACCACAGGGGTGAACACTGAAGCTTTCTTT; cdr3_aa: CAISEFTTGVNTEAFF